The 8 T cell receptor beta chains in this list originate from one sample, sequenced in a study of blood T cell repertoires in COVID-19. Clones were read by immunoSEQ multiplex PCR, and TCRdb kept only the in-frame ones, dropping some. This table has some 73,000 clones, 90% appearing once. Sequenced input: peripheral blood. The source is a human donor in a cohort sampled during active COVID-19.

A note on this clone: Within the sample, other DNA sequences also encode this same CDR3. V is TRBV5-1 and J is TRBJ2-3; TRBD2 might be the D (7 bases). This CDR3 contains 16 residues. From germline, CDR1 is SGHRS and CDR2 YFSETQ. V gave up 4 bases and J gave up 6 bases, with 21 bases separating them. CDR3 sequence (DNA): TGCGCCAGCAGCGGTTCCTTGGGGGGGGCTGGTGATACGCAGTATTTT. Amino acid sequence: CASSGSLGGAGDTQYF.

The V gene is TRBV2, the J gene TRBJ1-3; D ambiguous. The CDR3 has 14 amino acids. Per the germline V gene, CDR1 is SNHLY and CDR2 is FYNNEI. Trimming removed 7 bases from V and 4 bases from J, with 14 bases in between. Written as DNA, the CDR3 is TGTGCCAGCACGCAGGAGGCTTCGGGAAACACCATATATTTT. It translates to CASTQEASGNTIYF. Combining the CDR3 with reference TRBV2 and TRBJ1-3 gives the whole variable domain EPEVTQTPSHQVTQMGQEVILRCVPISNHLYFYWYRQILGQKVEFLVSFYNNEISEKSEIFDDQFSVERPDGSNFTLKIRSTKLEDSAMYFCASTQEASGNTIYFGEGSWLTVV.

V gene TRBV20-1 combines with J gene TRBJ2-7; D gene uncertain. Germline loops: CDR1 DFQATT, CDR2 SNEGSKA (reference sequence). Trimming cost V 3 bases and J 2 bases, with 11 bases left between them. The CDR3 is 13 amino acids. CDR3: CSASGPGAYEQYF. The CDR3 nucleotides read TGCAGTGCTAGTGGTCCAGGCGCCTACGAGCAGTACTTC.

The chain links TRBV9 to TRBJ2-3, with TRBD1 as a possible D gene (7 bases). The germline V gene encodes CDR1 SGDLS and CDR2 YYNGEE. The CDR3 is 14 residues long. The germline V and J ends were trimmed by 2 bases and 3 bases, with 10 bases remaining between them. This CDR3 reads CASSVAGQTDTQYF. For the CDR3, the DNA is TGTGCCAGCAGCGTCGCGGGACAGACAGATACGCAGTATTTT.

The genes are TRBV24-1 and TRBJ1-1; weak D call: TRBD1 (5 bases). V was trimmed by 12 bases and J by 4 bases, leaving 17 bases between them. The length of the CDR3 is 13 residues. CDR1 KGHDR and CDR2 SFDVKD come from the germline V gene. The CDR3 is CAVSGRGSTEAFF. CDR3 nucleotides: TGTGCCGTAAGTGGGCGGGGCTCCACTGAAGCTTTCTTT.

This rearrangement joins TRBV6-1 to TRBJ1-5, with D perhaps matching TRBD1 (5 bases). Looked up from germline, CDR1 is MNHNS and CDR2 is SASEGT. The CDR3 is made up of 16 amino acids. Between the trimmed V and J ends, which lost 0 bases and 6 bases, there was a span of 15 bases. The CDR3 sequence is CASSEAARQGSQPQHF. CDR3 bases: TGTGCCAGCAGTGAAGCCGCGAGGCAGGGTAGTCAGCCCCAGCATTTT.

This clone was recorded once. This sequence joins TRBV5-1 and TRBJ2-7; D may be TRBD1 (6 bases). CDR3 size: 14 residues. Germline V gives CDR1 SGHRS, CDR2 YFSETQ. V was trimmed by 4 bases and J by 2 bases, leaving 13 bases between them. This CDR3 is CASSPKTGPYEQYF. CDR3 coding DNA: TGCGCCAGCAGCCCCAAGACAGGACCCTACGAGCAGTACTTC.

This sequence joins TRBV5-4 and TRBJ2-2; 8 bases agree with TRBD2. The J segment lost 6 bases and the V segment lost 5 bases, leaving 9 bases of the junction unmatched. CDR1 is SGHNT and CDR2 is YYREEE in the germline V gene (reference sequence). This CDR3 spans 15 amino acids. The DNA of the CDR3 is TGTGCCAGCAGTAATAGCGGGGTTACGGCCGGGGAGCTGTTTTTT. This translates into CASSNSGVTAGELFF.